This T cell receptor beta chain was retrieved from a study of cytomegalovirus exposure and HLA in healthy donors. This PCR relied on a set of 60 Vbeta primers and 13 Jbeta primers. Assay used: immunoSEQ multiplex PCR; TCRdb lists only in-frame clones, some missing. In the table there are fewer than 140,000 clones, around 79% of which are singletons. What was sequenced was PBMCs. The receptor comes from a man in his 60s in good health and CMV-seronegative.

The CDR3 DNA is TGTGCCAGCAGTGAAACAGGAACCGGAGCTAACTATGGCTACACCTTC. It codes for CASSETGTGANYGYTF. The genes are TRBV6-1 and TRBJ1-2, with TRBD1 as a possible D gene (5 bases). Trimming removed 2 bases from V and 0 bases from J, with 13 bases in between. Per germline, CDR1 MNHNS and CDR2 SASEGT. The CDR3 extends over 16 amino acids.